The subject of this entry is one T cell receptor (beta chain). The CDR3 has 15 amino acids. Germline loops: CDR1 MNHEY, CDR2 SVGAGI. Trimming took 2 bases from V and 0 from J, leaving 8 bases between them. The data originate from a study of blood T cell repertoires in COVID-19. Study background: Sites in the United States, Italy and Spain provided acute and convalescent COVID-19 samples. T cells, B-cell-depleted T cells, or PBMCs supplied cDNA or gDNA.

Source study methods: The assay estimated nucleated cells by amplifying reference gene primers. The repertoire was sequenced with immunoSEQ multiplex PCR; TCRdb's copy has only in-frame clones and lacks some. V, J and clone size were drawn from that table, and D and trimming were deduced from the DNA. In the table there are 70,000 to 85,000 clones, around 83% of which are singletons. The chain links TRBV6-5 to TRBJ1-5, with no clear D. The sequence came from a human donor in a cohort sampled during active COVID-19. Sequencing input: peripheral blood. The CDR3 DNA reads TGTGCCAGCAGTTACGCCCGGGGTAGCAATCAGCCCCAGCATTTT. Protein: CASSYARGSNQPQHF.